These T cell receptor beta chains were read from a single sample in a study of identical twins. One entry per CDR3 protein, called by TCRdb with MiXCR from the 5' RACE reads. The table has about 700,000 distinct CDR3 sequences, around 6% seen once. Sequencing input: naive T cells sorted from blood. All receptors come from a man aged 18 to 29 in good health. The CDR3 runs from the conserved cysteine through the conserved F or W. Each record gives: V gene, J gene, D gene, clone size, CDR3 protein, CDR3 DNA. The D gene is left open where the match is weak. Size values are once, few and many counts, or a class for expanded clones, and some rows have none.

V gene: TRBV7-8
J gene: TRBJ2-1
D gene: TRBD2
clone size: few
CDR3 protein: CASSPSGSRHNEQFF
CDR3 DNA: TGTGCCAGCAGCCCCAGCGGGAGCAGGCACAATGAGCAGTTCTTC

V gene: TRBV4-2
J gene: TRBJ1-2
D gene: -
clone size: -
CDR3 protein: CASSQEGFYGYTF
CDR3 DNA: TGTGCCAGCAGCCAAGAAGGGTTCTATGGCTACACCTTC

V gene: TRBV29-1
J gene: TRBJ2-3
D gene: TRBD1
clone size: many
CDR3 protein: CSVEDRPTESDTQYF
CDR3 DNA: TGCAGCGTCGAGGACAGGCCCACCGAGTCCGATACGCAGTATTTT

V gene: TRBV5-5
J gene: TRBJ2-3
D gene: TRBD1
clone size: many
CDR3 protein: CASSLTTGANTDTQYF
CDR3 DNA: TGTGCCAGCAGCTTGACCACAGGGGCGAACACAGATACGCAGTATTTT

V gene: TRBV20-1
J gene: TRBJ2-1
D gene: -
clone size: many
CDR3 protein: CSARDANIEQFF
CDR3 DNA: TGCAGTGCTAGAGACGCTAATATTGAGCAGTTCTTC

V gene: TRBV5-1
J gene: TRBJ2-1
D gene: -
clone size: few
CDR3 protein: CASSPPAYNEQFF
CDR3 DNA: TGCGCCAGCAGCCCCCCAGCCTACAATGAGCAGTTCTTC

V gene: TRBV5-1
J gene: TRBJ1-1
D gene: -
clone size: many
CDR3 protein: CASSLVGREGPEAFF
CDR3 DNA: TGCGCCAGCAGCTTGGTGGGCAGGGAAGGCCCTGAAGCTTTCTTT

V gene: TRBV28
J gene: TRBJ1-5
D gene: -
clone size: many
CDR3 protein: CASSFEGVQPQHF
CDR3 DNA: TGTGCCAGCAGTTTTGAGGGTGTGCAGCCCCAGCATTTT

V gene: TRBV29-1
J gene: TRBJ2-1
D gene: TRBD2
clone size: -
CDR3 protein: CSVEGLTSGRLNEQFF
CDR3 DNA: TGCAGCGTTGAAGGCTTGACTAGCGGGAGGCTCAATGAGCAGTTCTTC

V gene: TRBV7-6
J gene: TRBJ2-1
D gene: -
clone size: -
CDR3 protein: CASSLVVGGAAVNEQFF
CDR3 DNA: TGTGCCAGCAGCTTAGTTGTCGGGGGAGCCGCTGTTAATGAGCAGTTCTTC

V gene: TRBV12-3/TRBV12-4
J gene: TRBJ2-7
D gene: TRBD2
clone size: many
CDR3 protein: CASSFLREGEEQYF
CDR3 DNA: TGTGCCAGCAGTTTCTTGCGGGAGGGCGAAGAGCAGTACTTC

V gene: TRBV29-1
J gene: TRBJ2-2
D gene: TRBD2
clone size: many
CDR3 protein: CSVDAGGATGELFF
CDR3 DNA: TGCAGCGTTGACGCGGGAGGCGCCACCGGGGAGCTGTTTTTT

V gene: TRBV20-1
J gene: TRBJ2-1
D gene: -
clone size: many
CDR3 protein: CRPAGKDEQFF
CDR3 DNA: TGCAGGCCGGCTGGGAAGGATGAGCAGTTCTTC

V gene: TRBV6-1
J gene: TRBJ2-1
D gene: -
clone size: many
CDR3 protein: CASRPMSFRGNEQFF
CDR3 DNA: TGTGCCAGCAGACCCATGTCCTTCAGGGGTAATGAGCAGTTCTTC

V gene: TRBV9
J gene: TRBJ2-2
D gene: -
clone size: -
CDR3 protein: CASSVAFGELFF
CDR3 DNA: TGTGCCAGCAGCGTAGCTTTCGGGGAGCTGTTTTTT

V gene: TRBV7-8
J gene: TRBJ2-7
D gene: -
clone size: many
CDR3 protein: CASSLMVTIYEQYF
CDR3 DNA: TGTGCCAGCAGCTTGATGGTGACTATTTACGAGCAGTACTTC

V gene: TRBV28
J gene: TRBJ2-3
D gene: -
clone size: -
CDR3 protein: CASSPRGLGGTDTQYF
CDR3 DNA: TGTGCCAGCAGCCCTCGGGGGCTGGGCGGCACAGATACGCAGTATTTT

V gene: TRBV2
J gene: TRBJ2-5
D gene: TRBD2
clone size: few
CDR3 protein: CASRRDSSGSRETQYF
CDR3 DNA: TGTGCCAGCAGGAGGGATTCTAGCGGGAGTCGAGAGACCCAGTACTTC

V gene: TRBV20-1
J gene: TRBJ2-1
D gene: TRBD1
clone size: many
CDR3 protein: CSASDETGGDPNEQFF
CDR3 DNA: TGCAGTGCTAGTGACGAGACAGGGGGGGACCCTAATGAGCAGTTCTTC

V gene: TRBV14
J gene: TRBJ1-3
D gene: -
clone size: -
CDR3 protein: CASSPFRSSGNTIYF
CDR3 DNA: TGTGCCAGCAGCCCCTTTCGGAGCTCTGGAAACACCATATATTTT

V gene: TRBV15
J gene: TRBJ1-1
D gene: -
clone size: few
CDR3 protein: CATSYANTEAFF
CDR3 DNA: TGTGCCACCAGTTACGCGAACACTGAAGCTTTCTTT

V gene: TRBV14
J gene: TRBJ2-2
D gene: -
clone size: -
CDR3 protein: CASSQEQIHGELFF
CDR3 DNA: TGTGCCAGCAGCCAAGAACAGATACACGGGGAGCTGTTTTTT

V gene: TRBV5-1
J gene: TRBJ2-5
D gene: TRBD1
clone size: -
CDR3 protein: CASSLSRGRGSGETQYF
CDR3 DNA: TGCGCCAGCAGCTTGTCTAGGGGGCGCGGTTCGGGAGAGACCCAGTACTTC

V gene: TRBV20-1
J gene: TRBJ2-5
D gene: TRBD2
clone size: few
CDR3 protein: CSARERLAPQETQYF
CDR3 DNA: TGCAGTGCTAGGGAGAGACTAGCGCCCCAAGAGACCCAGTACTTC

V gene: TRBV7-8
J gene: TRBJ1-3
D gene: -
clone size: many
CDR3 protein: CASSSTLTGNTIYF
CDR3 DNA: TGTGCCAGCAGCTCTACTCTTACTGGAAACACCATATATTTT

V gene: TRBV20-1
J gene: TRBJ1-1
D gene: -
clone size: many
CDR3 protein: CSARLQGGTEAFF
CDR3 DNA: TGCAGTGCTAGATTACAGGGAGGCACTGAAGCTTTCTTT

V gene: TRBV2
J gene: TRBJ2-3
D gene: TRBD2
clone size: few
CDR3 protein: CASRIRLAGLTDTQYF
CDR3 DNA: TGTGCCAGCAGGATAAGACTAGCGGGCTTGACAGATACGCAGTATTTT

V gene: TRBV29-1
J gene: TRBJ2-3
D gene: TRBD1
clone size: many
CDR3 protein: CSVKNRGRPDTQYF
CDR3 DNA: TGCAGCGTTAAAAACAGGGGGCGACCAGATACGCAGTATTTT

V gene: TRBV4-1
J gene: TRBJ2-5
D gene: -
clone size: few
CDR3 protein: CASSQDGAGDETQYF
CDR3 DNA: TGCGCCAGCAGCCAAGATGGGGCAGGGGATGAGACCCAGTACTTC